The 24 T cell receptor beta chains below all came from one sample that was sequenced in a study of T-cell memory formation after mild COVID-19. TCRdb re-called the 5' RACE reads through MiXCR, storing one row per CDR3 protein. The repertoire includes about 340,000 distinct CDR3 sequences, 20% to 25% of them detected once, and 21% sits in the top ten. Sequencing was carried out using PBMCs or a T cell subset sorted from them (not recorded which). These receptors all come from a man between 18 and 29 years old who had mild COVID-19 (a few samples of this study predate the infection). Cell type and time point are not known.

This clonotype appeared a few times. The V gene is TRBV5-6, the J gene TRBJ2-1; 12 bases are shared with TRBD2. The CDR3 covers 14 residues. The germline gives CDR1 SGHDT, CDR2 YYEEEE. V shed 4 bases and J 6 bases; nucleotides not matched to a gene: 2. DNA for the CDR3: TGTGCCAGCAGCCTGACTAGCGGGAGCAATGAGCAGTTCTTC. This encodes CASSLTSGSNEQFF.

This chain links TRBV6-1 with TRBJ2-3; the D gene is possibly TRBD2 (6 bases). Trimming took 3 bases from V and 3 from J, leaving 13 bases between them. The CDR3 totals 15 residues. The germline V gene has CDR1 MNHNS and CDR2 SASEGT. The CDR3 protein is CASSDLGGVTDTQYF. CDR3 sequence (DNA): TGTGCCAGCAGTGATTTGGGGGGTGTTACAGATACGCAGTATTTT.

CDR3: CASTGVTRETQYF. CDR3 bases: TGCGCCAGCACAGGGGTGACTCGGGAGACCCAGTACTTC. This chain links TRBV5-1 with TRBJ2-5; tentatively, D is TRBD1 (6 bases). The germline V gene encodes CDR1 SGHRS and CDR2 YFSETQ. This CDR3 region has 13 residues. Between the trimmed V and J ends, which lost 6 bases and 5 bases, there was a span of 14 bases.

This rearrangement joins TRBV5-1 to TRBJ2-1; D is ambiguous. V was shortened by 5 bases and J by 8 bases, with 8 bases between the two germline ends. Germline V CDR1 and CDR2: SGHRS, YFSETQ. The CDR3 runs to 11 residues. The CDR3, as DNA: TGCGCCAGCAGTAGGGTGGATGAGCAGTTCTTC. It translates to CASSRVDEQFF.

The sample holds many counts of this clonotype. CDR3 sequence reads: CASSSTTGTELFF. The CDR3 region has the DNA TGTGCCAGCAGCTCGACAACAGGGACGGAACTGTTTTTT. The chain joins TRBV7-2 to TRBJ1-4; perhaps TRBD1 as D (6 bases). Germline V gene lookup returns CDR1 SGHTA and CDR2 FQGNSA. V was cut by 4 bases and J by 12 bases, with 15 bases left in between. The CDR3 has 13 residues.

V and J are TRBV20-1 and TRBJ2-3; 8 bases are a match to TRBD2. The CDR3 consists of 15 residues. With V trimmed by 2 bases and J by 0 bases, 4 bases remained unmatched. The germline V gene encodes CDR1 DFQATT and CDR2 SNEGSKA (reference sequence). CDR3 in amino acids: CSARTAGGSTDTQYF. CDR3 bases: TGCAGTGCTAGAACTGCGGGGGGAAGCACAGATACGCAGTATTTT.

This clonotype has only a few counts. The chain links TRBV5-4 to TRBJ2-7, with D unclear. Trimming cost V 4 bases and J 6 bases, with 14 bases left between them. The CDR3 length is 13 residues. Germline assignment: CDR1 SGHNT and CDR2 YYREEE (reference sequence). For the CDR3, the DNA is TGTGCCAGCAGCGTCGGGCTCCCAGGCGAGCAGTACTTC. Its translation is CASSVGLPGEQYF.

CDR3 amino acids: CSARDPRGREHTEAFF. The CDR3 DNA follows: TGCAGTGCTAGAGATCCGAGGGGGCGGGAACACACTGAAGCTTTCTTT. This chain joins TRBV20-1 and TRBJ1-1; 7 bases match TRBD1. The CDR3 length is 16 residues. Germline V gene data show CDR1 as DFQATT and CDR2 as SNEGSKA (reference sequence). V was pared by 0 bases and J by 3 bases, with 10 bases of the junction left unmatched.

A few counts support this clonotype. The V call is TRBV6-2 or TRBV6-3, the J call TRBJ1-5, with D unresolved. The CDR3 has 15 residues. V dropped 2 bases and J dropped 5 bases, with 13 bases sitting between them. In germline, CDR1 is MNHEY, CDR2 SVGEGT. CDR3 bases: TGTGCCAGCAGTTACCATTCTGACCTTCATCAGCCCCAGCATTTT. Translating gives CASSYHSDLHQPQHF.

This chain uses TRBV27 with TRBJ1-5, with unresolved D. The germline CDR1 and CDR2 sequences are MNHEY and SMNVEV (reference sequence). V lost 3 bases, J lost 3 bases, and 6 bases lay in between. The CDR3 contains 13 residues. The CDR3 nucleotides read TGTGCCAGCAGTTTTGAGCCCAATCAGCCCCAGCATTTT. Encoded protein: CASSFEPNQPQHF.

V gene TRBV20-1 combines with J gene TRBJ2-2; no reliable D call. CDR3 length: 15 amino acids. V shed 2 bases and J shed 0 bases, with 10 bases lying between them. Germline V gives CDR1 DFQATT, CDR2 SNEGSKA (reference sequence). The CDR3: CSARRALTNTGELFF. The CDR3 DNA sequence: TGCAGTGCTAGAAGGGCTTTAACGAACACCGGGGAGCTGTTTTTT.

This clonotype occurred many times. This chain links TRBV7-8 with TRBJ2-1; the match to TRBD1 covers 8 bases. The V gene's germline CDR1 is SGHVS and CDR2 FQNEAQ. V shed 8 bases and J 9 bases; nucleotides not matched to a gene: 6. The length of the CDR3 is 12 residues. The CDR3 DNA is TGTGCCAGCGGATCAGGGGGCGGTGAGCAGTTCTTC. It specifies CASGSGGGEQFF.

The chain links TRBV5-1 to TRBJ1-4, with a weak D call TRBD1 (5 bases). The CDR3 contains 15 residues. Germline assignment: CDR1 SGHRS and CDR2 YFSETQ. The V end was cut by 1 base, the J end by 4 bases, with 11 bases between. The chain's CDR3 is CASSLTGLNNEKLFF. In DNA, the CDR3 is TGCGCCAGCAGCTTGACGGGACTGAATAATGAAAAACTGTTTTTT.

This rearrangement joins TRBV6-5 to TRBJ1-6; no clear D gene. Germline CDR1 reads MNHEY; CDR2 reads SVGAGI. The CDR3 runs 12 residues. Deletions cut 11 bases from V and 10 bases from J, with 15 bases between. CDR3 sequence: CAEHLVGSPLHF. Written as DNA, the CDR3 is TGTGCCGAACATTTAGTAGGGTCACCCCTCCACTTT.

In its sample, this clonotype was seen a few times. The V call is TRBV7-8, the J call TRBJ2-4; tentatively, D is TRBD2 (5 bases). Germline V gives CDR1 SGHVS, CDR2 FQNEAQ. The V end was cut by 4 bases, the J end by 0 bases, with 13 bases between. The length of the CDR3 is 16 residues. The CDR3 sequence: CASSSSRLPAKNIQYF. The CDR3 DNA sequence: TGTGCCAGCAGCTCCTCCCGACTACCAGCCAAAAACATTCAGTACTTC.

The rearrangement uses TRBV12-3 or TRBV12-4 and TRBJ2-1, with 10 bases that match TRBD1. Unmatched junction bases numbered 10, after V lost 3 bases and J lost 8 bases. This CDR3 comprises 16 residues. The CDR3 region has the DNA TGTGCCAGCAGTTTTCGGCGGACAGGGGGAGTAGATGAGCAGTTCTTC. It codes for CASSFRRTGGVDEQFF.

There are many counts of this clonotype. The CDR3 region has the DNA TGTGCCAGCAGCTTACTCGGCGCTGGGGCCAACGTCCTGACTTTC. This encodes CASSLLGAGANVLTF. The rearrangement uses TRBV7-3 and TRBJ2-6; D gene unclear. Germline CDR1 SGHTA, CDR2 FQGTGA. V lost 2 bases to trimming and J lost 2 bases, with 7 bases between them. The CDR3 is made up of 15 amino acids. The whole variable domain, filled in from reference TRBV7-3 and TRBJ2-6, reads GAGVSQTPSNKVTEKGKYVELRCDPISGHTALYWYRQSLGQGPEFLIYFQGTGAADDSGLPNDRFFAVRPEGSVSTLKIQRTERGDSAVYLCASSLLGAGANVLTFGAGSRLTVL.

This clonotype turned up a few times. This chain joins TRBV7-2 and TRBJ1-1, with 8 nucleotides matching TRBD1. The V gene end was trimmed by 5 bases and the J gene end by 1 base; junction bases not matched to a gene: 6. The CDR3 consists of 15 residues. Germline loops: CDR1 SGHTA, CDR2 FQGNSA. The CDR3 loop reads CASSPDGTGNTEAFF. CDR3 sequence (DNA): TGTGCCAGCAGCCCGGACGGGACAGGGAACACTGAAGCTTTCTTT.

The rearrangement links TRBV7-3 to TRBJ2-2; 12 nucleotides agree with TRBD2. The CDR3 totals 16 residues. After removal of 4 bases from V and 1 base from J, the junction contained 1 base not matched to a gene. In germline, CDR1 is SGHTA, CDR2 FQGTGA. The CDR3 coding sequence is TGTGCCAGCAGCTCACTAGCGGGGGGGAACACCGGGGAGCTGTTTTTT. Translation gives CASSSLAGGNTGELFF.

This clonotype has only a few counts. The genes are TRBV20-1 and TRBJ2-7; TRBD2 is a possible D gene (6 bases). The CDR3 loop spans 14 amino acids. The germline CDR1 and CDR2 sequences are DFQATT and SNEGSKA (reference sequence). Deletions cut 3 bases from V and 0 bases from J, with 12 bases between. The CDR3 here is CSARVGGLSYEQYF. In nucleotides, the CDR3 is TGCAGTGCTAGGGTCGGGGGTCTCTCCTACGAGCAGTACTTC.

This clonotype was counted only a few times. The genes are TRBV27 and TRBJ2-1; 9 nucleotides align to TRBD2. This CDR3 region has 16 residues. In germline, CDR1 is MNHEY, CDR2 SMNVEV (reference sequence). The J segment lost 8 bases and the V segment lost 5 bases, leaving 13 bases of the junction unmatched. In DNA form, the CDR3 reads TGTGCCAGCAGTCCAATCGGCGGACTAGCGCTGTATGAGCAGTTCTTC. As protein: CASSPIGGLALYEQFF.

CDR3 sequence: CASSWDTNYGYTF. CDR3 DNA: TGCGCCAGCAGTTGGGACACCAACTATGGCTACACCTTC. The J gene is TRBJ1-2, the V gene TRBV5-1; possible D gene TRBD1, 6 bases. From germline, CDR1 is SGHRS and CDR2 YFSETQ. V lost 5 bases and J lost 2, with 10 bases in between. The CDR3 runs to 13 residues.

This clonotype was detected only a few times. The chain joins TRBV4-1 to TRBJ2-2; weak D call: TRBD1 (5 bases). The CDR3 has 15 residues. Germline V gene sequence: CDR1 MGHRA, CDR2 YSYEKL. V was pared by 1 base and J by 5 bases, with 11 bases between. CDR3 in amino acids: CASSQGARETGELFF. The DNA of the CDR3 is TGCGCCAGCAGCCAAGGTGCCAGGGAAACCGGGGAGCTGTTTTTT.

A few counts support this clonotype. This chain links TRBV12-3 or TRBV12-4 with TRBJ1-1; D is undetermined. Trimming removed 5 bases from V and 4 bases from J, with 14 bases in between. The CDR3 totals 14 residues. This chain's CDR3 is CASSGWQRGTEAFF. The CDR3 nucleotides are TGTGCCAGCAGTGGGTGGCAGAGAGGCACTGAAGCTTTCTTT.